This T cell receptor beta chain emerged from a study of cytomegalovirus exposure and HLA in healthy donors. Study results and limitations: An analysis that was carried out later associated approximately 15,000 TCR beta sequences with HLA alleles at 0.05 false discovery rate. Altogether, some 170 TCR beta chains were recorded as cytomegalovirus-associated.

With respect to this clone: Its matching antigen is unknown.

The CDR3 length is 14 residues. V was cut by 3 bases and J by 3 bases, with 9 bases left in between. CDR1 and CDR2 from the germline V gene are MNHEY and SMNVEV (reference sequence). The PCR employed 60 Vbeta primers together with 13 Jbeta primers. The method was immunoSEQ multiplex PCR; TCRdb's version includes in-frame clones alone and lacks a portion of them. The sample yields 150,000 to 200,000 clones, roughly 80% seen once. Material: PBMCs. This clonotype was obtained from a woman aged 18-35 years in good health and CMV-seronegative. The chain is built from TRBV27 and TRBJ1-5; the D gene is possibly TRBD1 (5 bases). The CDR3 here is CASSFMGHNQPQHF. CDR3 in DNA: TGTGCCAGCAGTTTTATGGGGCACAATCAGCCCCAGCATTTT.